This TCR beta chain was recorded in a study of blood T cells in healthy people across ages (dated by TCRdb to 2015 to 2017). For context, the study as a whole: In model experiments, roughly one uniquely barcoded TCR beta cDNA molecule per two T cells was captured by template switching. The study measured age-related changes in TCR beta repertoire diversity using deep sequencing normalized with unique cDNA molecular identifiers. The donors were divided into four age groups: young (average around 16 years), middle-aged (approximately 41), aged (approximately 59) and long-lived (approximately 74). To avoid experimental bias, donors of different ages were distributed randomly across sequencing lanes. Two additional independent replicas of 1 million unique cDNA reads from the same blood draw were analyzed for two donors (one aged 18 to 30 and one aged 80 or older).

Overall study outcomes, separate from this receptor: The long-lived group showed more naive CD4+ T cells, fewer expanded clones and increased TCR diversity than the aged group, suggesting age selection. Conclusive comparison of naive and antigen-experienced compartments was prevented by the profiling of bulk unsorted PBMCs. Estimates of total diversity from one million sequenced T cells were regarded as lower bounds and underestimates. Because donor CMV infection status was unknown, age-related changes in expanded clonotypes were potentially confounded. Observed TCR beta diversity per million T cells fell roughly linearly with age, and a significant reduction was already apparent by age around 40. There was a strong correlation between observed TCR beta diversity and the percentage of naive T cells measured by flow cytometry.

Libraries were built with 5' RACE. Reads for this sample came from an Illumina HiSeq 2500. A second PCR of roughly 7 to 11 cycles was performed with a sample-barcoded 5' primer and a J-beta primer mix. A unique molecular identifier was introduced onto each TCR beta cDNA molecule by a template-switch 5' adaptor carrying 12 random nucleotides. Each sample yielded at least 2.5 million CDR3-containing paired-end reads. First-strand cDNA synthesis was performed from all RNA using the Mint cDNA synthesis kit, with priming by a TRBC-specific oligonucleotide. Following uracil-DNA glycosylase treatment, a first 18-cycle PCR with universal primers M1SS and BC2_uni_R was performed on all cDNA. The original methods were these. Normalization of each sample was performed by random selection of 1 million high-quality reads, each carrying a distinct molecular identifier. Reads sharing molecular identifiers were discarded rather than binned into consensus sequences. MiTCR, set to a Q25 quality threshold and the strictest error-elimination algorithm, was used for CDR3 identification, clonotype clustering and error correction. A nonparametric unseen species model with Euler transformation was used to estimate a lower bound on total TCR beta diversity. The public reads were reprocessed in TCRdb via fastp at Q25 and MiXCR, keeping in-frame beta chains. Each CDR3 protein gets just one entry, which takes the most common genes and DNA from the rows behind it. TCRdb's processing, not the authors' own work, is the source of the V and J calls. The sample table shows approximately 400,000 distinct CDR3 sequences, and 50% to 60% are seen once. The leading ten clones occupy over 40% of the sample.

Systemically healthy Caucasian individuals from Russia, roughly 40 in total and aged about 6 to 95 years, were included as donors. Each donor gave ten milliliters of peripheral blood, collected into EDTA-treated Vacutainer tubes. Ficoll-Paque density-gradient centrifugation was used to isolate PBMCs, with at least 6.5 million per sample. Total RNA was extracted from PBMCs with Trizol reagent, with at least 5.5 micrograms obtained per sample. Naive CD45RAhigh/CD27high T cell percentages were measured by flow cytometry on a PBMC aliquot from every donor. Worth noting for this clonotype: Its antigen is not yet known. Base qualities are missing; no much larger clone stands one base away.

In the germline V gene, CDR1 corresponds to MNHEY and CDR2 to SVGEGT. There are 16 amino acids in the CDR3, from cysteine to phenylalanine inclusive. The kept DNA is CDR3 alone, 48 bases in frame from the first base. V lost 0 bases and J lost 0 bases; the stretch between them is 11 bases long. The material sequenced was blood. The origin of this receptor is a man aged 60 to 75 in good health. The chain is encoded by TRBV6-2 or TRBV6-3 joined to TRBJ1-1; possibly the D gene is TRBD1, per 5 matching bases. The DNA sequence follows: TGTGCCAGCAGTTACTCCGTGGGGCCTATGAACACTGAAGCTTTCTTT. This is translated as CASSYSVGPMNTEAFF.